This T cell receptor beta chain is drawn from a study of PD-1 blockade in mismatch repair-deficient tumors. As for the study in general: All were previously treated, progressing patients with about 11 mismatch repair-deficient cancer types.

The CDR3 has 15 residues. With 1 base removed from V and 0 bases from J, the gap between germline ends came to 7 bases. Germline lookup yields CDR1 MGHRA and CDR2 YSYEKL. Every patient had mismatch repair deficiency by PCR or immunohistochemistry. The TCR-sequenced patients were three responders to pembrolizumab. The method was immunoSEQ multiplex PCR; TCRdb's version includes in-frame clones alone and lacks a portion of them. The sample gives under 50,000 clones, under 85% of which show up once; under 3.5% is in the top ten. The TCR comes from an adult with mismatch repair-deficient cancer. The source material was PBMCs, sampled before pembrolizumab treatment. The gene calls are TRBV4-1 and TRBJ1-3; D is ambiguous. The CDR3 loop is CASSQAGRSGNTIYF. The CDR3 region has the DNA TGCGCCAGCAGCCAAGCCGGACGCTCTGGAAACACCATATATTTT.